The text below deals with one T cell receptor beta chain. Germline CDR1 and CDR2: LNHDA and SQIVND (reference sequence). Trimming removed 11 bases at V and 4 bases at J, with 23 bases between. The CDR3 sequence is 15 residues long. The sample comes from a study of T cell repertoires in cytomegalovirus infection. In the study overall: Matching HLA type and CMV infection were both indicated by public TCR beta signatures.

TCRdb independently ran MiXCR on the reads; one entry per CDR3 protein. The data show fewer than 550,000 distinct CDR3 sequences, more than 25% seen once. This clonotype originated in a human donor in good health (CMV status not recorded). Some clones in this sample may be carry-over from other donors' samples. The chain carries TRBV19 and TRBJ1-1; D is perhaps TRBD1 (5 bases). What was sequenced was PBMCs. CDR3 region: CASGGRDPYGTEAFF. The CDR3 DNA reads TGTGCCTCTGGCGGCAGGGATCCTTATGGCACTGAAGCTTTCTTT.